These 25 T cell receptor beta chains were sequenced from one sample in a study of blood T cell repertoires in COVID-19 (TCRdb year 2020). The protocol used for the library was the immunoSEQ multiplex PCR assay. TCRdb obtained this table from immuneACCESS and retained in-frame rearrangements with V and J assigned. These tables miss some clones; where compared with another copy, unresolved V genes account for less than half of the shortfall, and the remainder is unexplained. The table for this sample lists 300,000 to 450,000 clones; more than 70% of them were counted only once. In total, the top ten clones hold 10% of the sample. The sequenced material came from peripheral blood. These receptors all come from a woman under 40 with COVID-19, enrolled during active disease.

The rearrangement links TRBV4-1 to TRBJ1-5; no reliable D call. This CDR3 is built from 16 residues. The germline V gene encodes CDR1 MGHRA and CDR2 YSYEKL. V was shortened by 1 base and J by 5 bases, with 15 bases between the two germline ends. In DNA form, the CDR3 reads TGCGCCAGCAGCCAAGGTTTCCGGGAGTCTTATCAGCCCCAGCATTTT. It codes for CASSQGFRESYQPQHF.

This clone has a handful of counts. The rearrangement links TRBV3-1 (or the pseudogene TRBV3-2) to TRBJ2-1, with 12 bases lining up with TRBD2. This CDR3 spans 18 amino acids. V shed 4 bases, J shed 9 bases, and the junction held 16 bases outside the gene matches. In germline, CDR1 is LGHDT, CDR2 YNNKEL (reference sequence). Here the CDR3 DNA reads TGTGCCAGCAGCCGCCGAAGCCTAGCGGGAGGGCCTGGGTCTGAGCAGTTCTTC. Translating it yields CASSRRSLAGGPGSEQFF.

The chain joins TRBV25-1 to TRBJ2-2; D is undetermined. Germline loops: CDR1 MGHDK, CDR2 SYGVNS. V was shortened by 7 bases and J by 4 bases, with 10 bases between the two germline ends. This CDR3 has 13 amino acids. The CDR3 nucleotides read TGTGCCAGCACTCAACAGATCACCGGGGAGCTGTTTTTT. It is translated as CASTQQITGELFF.

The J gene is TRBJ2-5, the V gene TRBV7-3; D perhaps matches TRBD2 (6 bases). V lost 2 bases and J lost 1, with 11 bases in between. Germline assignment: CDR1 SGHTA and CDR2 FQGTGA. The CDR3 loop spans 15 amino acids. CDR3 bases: TGTGCCAGCAGCTTATCTGGGGGGAGCCAAGAGACCCAGTACTTC. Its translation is CASSLSGGSQETQYF.

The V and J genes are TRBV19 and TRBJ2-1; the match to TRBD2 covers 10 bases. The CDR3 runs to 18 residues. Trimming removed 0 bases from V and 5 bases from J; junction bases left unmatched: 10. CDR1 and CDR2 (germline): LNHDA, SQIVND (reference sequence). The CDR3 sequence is CASSIERLAGVEDNEQFF. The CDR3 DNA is TGTGCCAGTAGTATAGAAAGGCTAGCGGGAGTTGAAGACAATGAGCAGTTCTTC.

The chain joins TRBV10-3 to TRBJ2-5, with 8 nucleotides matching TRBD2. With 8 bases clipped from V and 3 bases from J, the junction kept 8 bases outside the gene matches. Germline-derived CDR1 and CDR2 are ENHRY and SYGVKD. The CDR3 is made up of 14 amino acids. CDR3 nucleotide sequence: TGTGCCATCCGTGGGACTAGGGAAAAAGAGACCCAGTACTTC. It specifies CAIRGTREKETQYF.

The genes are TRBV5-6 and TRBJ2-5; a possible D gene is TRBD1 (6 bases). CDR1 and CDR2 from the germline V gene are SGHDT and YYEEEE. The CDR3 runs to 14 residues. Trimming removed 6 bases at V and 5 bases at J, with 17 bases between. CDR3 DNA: TGTGCCAGCACCCAGGAAGCGAGGGGGGAGACCCAGTACTTC. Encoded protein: CASTQEARGETQYF.

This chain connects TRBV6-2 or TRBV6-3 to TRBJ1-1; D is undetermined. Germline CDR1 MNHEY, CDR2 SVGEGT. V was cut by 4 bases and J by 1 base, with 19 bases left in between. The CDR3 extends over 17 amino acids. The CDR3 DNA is TGTGCCAGCAGTTCAGGTCAGTTCAGCTTTTCGAACACTGAAGCTTTCTTT. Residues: CASSSGQFSFSNTEAFF.

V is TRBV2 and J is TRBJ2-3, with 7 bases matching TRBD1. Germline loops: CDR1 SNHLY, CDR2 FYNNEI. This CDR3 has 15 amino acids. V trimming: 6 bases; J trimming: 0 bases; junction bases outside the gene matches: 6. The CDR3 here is CASSPQGMSTDTQYF. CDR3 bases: TGTGCCAGCAGCCCACAGGGGATGAGCACAGATACGCAGTATTTT.

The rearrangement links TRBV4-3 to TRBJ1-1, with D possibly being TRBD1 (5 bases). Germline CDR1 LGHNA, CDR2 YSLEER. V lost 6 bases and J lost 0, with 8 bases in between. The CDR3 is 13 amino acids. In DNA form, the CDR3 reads TGCGCCAGCAGACAGGATATGAACACTGAAGCTTTCTTT. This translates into CASRQDMNTEAFF.

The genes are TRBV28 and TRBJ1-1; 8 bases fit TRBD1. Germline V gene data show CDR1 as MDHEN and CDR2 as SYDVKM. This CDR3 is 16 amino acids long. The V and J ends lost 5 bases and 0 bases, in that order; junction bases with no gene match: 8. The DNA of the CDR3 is TGTGCCAGCAGTCATAACAGGGGGAGTATGAACACTGAAGCTTTCTTT. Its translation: CASSHNRGSMNTEAFF.

The CDR3 DNA reads TGTGCCAGCACTGACAGGGATAGGACTGAAGCTTTCTTT. Its protein is CASTDRDRTEAFF. The chain couples TRBV28 to TRBJ1-1, with 7 positions matching TRBD1. Trimming at V came to 7 bases and at J to 5 bases, leaving 7 bases not matched to a gene. This CDR3 spans 13 amino acids. CDR1 and CDR2 from the germline V gene are MDHEN and SYDVKM.

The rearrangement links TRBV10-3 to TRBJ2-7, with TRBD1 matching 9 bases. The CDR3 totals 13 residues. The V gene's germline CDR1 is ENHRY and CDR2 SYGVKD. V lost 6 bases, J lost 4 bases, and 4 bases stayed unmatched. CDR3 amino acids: CAIRMGQGYEQYF. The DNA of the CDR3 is TGTGCCATCAGAATGGGACAGGGATACGAGCAGTACTTC.

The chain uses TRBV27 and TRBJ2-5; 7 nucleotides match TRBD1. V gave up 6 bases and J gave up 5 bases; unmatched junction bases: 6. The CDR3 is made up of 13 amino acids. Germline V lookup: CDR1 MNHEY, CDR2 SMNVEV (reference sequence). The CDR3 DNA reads TGTGCCAGCAGACGACAGGGTGGTGAGACCCAGTACTTC. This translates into CASRRQGGETQYF.

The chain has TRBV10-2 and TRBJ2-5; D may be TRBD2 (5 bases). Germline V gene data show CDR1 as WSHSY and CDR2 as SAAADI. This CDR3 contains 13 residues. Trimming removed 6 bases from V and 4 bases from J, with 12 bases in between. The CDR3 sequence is CASSWRRGETQYF. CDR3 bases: TGCGCCAGCAGCTGGAGGAGAGGAGAGACCCAGTACTTC.

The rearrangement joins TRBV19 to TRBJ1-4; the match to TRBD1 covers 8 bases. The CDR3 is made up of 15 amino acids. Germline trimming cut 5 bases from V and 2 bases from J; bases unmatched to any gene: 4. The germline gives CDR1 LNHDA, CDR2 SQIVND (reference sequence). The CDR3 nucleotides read TGTGCCAGTAGTCGACAGGGGTTCACTAATGAAAAACTGTTTTTT. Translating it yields CASSRQGFTNEKLFF.

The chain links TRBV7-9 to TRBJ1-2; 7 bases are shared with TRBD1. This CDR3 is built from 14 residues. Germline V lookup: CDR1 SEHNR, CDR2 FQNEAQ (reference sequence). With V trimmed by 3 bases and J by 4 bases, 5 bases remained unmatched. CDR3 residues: CASSFSGQFYGYTF. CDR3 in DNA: TGTGCCAGCAGCTTTTCGGGACAGTTCTATGGCTACACCTTC.

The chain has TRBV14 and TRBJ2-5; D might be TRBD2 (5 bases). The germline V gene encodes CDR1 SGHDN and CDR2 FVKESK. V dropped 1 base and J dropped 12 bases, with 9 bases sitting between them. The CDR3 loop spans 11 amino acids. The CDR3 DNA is TGTGCCAGCAGCCAAGGAACAGCGGAGTACTTC. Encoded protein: CASSQGTAEYF. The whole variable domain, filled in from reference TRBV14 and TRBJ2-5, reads EAGVTQFPSHSVIEKGQTVTLRCDPISGHDNLYWYRRVMGKEIKFLLHFVKESKQDESGMPNNRFLAERTGGTYSTLKVQPAELEDSGVYFCASSQGTAEYFGPGTRLLVL.

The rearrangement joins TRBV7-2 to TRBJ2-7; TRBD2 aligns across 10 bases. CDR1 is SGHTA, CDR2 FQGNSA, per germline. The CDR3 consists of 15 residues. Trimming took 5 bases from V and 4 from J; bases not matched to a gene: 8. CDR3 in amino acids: CASSQQTSGRYEQYF. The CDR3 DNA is TGTGCCAGCAGCCAGCAGACTAGCGGGCGTTACGAGCAGTACTTC.

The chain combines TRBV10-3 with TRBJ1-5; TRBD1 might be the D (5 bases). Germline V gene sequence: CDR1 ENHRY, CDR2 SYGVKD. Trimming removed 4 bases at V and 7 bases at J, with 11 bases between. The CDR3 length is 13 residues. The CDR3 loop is CAISADNTQPQHF. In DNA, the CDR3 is TGTGCCATCAGTGCGGACAACACCCAGCCCCAGCATTTT.

The CDR3 sequence is CASSYRTVPNEQFF. The CDR3 DNA is TGTGCCAGCAGTTACAGGACAGTGCCTAATGAGCAGTTCTTC. The genes are TRBV6-5 and TRBJ2-1, with D possibly being TRBD1 (6 bases). Trimming took off 2 bases at V and 7 bases at J, with 12 bases between the two ends. This CDR3 has 14 amino acids. The germline gives CDR1 MNHEY, CDR2 SVGAGI.

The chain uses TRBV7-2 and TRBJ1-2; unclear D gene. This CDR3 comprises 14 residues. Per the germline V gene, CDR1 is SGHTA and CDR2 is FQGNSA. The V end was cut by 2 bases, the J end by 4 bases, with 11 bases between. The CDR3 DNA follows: TGTGCCAGCAGCTTAAGCCCATCATTCTATGGCTACACCTTC. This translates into CASSLSPSFYGYTF.

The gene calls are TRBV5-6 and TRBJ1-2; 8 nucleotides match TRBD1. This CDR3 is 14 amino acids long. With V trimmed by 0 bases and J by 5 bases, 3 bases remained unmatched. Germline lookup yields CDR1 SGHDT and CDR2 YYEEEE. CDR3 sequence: CASSLVGQVYGYTF. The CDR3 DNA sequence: TGTGCCAGCAGCTTGGTGGGACAGGTTTATGGCTACACCTTC.

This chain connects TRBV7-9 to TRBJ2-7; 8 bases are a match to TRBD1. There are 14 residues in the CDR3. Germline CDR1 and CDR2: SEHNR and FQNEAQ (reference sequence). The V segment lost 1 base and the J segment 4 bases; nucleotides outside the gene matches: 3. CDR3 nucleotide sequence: TGTGCCAGCAGCTTAGGGACAGGGTATTACGAGCAGTACTTC. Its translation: CASSLGTGYYEQYF.

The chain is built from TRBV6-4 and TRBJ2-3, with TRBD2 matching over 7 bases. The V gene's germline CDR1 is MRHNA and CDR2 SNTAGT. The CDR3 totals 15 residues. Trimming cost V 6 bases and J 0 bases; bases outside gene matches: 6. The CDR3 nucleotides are TGTGCCAGCAGACGGGACTACTCTAGCACAGATACGCAGTATTTT. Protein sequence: CASRRDYSSTDTQYF.